This TCR beta chain was captured in a study of blood T cell repertoires in COVID-19. Study overall: Sites across the United States, Italy and Spain contributed samples from acute and convalescent COVID-19. Sample material is recorded as cDNA or gDNA derived from T cells, B-cell-depleted T cells, or PBMCs.

Per the original methods: Counts of nucleated cells, estimated from reference gene primer amplification, were obtained. The table came from immunoSEQ multiplex PCR; TCRdb's copy has only in-frame clones and leaves some out. The V and J calls and clone size were taken over from that table, and D and trimming were inferred from the DNA. The table records 170,000 or so clones, about 86% of them present only once. Sequencing input: peripheral blood. The TCR originated in a woman in her 70s with COVID-19, enrolled during active disease.

The CDR3 region has the DNA TGTGCCACCAGTGGTAAACAGGATGATCGGGATACGCAGTATTTT. Translated: CATSGKQDDRDTQYF. V is TRBV24-1 and J is TRBJ2-3, with D perhaps matching TRBD1 (5 bases). The CDR3 is 15 residues long. V lost 5 bases to trimming and J lost 6 bases, with 17 bases between them. Germline loops: CDR1 KGHDR, CDR2 SFDVKD.